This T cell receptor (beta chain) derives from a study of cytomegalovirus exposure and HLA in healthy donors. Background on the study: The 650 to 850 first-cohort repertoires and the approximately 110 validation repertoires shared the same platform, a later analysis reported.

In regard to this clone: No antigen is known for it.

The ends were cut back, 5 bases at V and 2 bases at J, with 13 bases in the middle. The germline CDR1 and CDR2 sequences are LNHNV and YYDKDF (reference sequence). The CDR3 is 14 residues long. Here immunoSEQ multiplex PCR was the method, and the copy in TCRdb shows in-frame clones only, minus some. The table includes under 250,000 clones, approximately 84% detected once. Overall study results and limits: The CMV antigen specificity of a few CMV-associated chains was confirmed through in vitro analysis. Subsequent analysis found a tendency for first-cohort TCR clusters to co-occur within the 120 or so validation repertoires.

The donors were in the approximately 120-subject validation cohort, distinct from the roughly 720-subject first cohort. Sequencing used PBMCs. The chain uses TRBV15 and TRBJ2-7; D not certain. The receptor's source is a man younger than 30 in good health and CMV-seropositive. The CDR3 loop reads CATSLRSPAYEQYF. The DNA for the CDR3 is TGTGCCACCAGCCTTAGGTCCCCCGCCTACGAGCAGTACTTC.